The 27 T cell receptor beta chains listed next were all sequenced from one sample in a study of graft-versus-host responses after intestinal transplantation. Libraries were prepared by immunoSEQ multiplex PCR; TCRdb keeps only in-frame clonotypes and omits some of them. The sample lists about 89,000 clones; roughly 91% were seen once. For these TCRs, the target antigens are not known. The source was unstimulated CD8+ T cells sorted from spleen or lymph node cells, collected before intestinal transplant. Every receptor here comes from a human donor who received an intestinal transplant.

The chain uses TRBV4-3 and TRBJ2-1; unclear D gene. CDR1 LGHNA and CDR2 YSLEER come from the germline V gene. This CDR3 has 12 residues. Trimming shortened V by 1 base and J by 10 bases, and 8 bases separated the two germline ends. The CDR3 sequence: CASSQAPEEQFF. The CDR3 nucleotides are TGCGCCAGCAGCCAAGCCCCAGAAGAGCAGTTCTTC.

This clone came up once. The CDR3 sequence: CASSPLDRNTEAFF. CDR3 coding DNA: TGTGCCAGCAGTCCGCTAGACAGGAACACTGAAGCTTTCTTT. The J gene is TRBJ1-1, the V gene TRBV27; TRBD1 is a possible D gene (5 bases). The CDR3 is 14 residues long. The germline V gene has CDR1 MNHEY and CDR2 SMNVEV (reference sequence). V was trimmed by 5 bases and J by 1 base, leaving 11 bases between them.

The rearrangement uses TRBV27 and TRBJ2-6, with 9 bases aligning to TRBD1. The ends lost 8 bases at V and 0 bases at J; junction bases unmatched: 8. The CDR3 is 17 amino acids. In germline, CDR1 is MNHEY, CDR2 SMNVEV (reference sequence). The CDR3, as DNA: TGTGCCAGCGGATGGACAGGGGATCTCTCTGGGGCCAACGTCCTGACTTTC. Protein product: CASGWTGDLSGANVLTF.

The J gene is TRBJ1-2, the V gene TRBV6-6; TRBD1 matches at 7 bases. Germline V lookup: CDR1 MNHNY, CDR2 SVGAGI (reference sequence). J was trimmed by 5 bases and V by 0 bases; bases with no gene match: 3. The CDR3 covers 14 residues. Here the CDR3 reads CASSYSRRGYGYTF. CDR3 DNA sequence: TGTGCCAGCAGTTACTCGCGCAGGGGGTATGGCTACACCTTC.

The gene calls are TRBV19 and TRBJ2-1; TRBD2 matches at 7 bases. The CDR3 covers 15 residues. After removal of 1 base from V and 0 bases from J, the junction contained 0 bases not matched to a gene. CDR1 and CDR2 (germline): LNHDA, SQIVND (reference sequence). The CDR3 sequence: CASSIGDYSYNEQFF. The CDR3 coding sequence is TGTGCCAGTAGTATAGGGGACTACTCCTACAATGAGCAGTTCTTC.

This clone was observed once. The CDR3 loop reads CASSGAGSPYEQYF. The CDR3 DNA follows: TGTGCCAGCAGCGGCGCAGGGTCCCCCTACGAGCAGTACTTC. The rearrangement links TRBV7-9 to TRBJ2-7, with TRBD1 as a possible D gene (5 bases). CDR1 is SEHNR, CDR2 FQNEAQ, per germline (reference sequence). V lost 5 bases and J 2 bases, leaving 13 bases between the germline ends. CDR3 length equals 14 residues. The whole variable domain, filled in from reference TRBV7-9 and TRBJ2-7, reads DTGVSQNPRHKITKRGQNVTFRCDPISEHNRLYWYRQTLGQGPEFLTYFQNEAQLEKSRLLSDRFSAERPKGSFSTLEIQRTEQGDSAMYLCASSGAGSPYEQYFGPGTRLTVT.

The DNA of the CDR3 is TGTGCCAGCAGCCGTAGCGGCTATGAGCAGTTCTTC. Its protein is CASSRSGYEQFF. The chain links TRBV11-2 to TRBJ2-1, with a weak D call TRBD2 (6 bases). Germline lookup yields CDR1 SGHAT and CDR2 FQNNGV. The CDR3 consists of 12 residues. V was clipped by 5 bases and J by 8 bases, with 10 bases between them.

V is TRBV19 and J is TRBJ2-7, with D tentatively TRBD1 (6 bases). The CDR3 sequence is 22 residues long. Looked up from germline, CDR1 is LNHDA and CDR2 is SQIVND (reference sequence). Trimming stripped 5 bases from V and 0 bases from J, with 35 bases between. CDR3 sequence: CASSPGTRTGLRDESRSYEQYF. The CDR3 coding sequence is TGTGCCAGTAGTCCTGGGACCCGAACAGGGCTCCGAGACGAGTCCCGCTCCTACGAGCAGTACTTC. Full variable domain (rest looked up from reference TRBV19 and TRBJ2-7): DGGITQSPKYLFRKEGQNVTLSCEQNLNHDAMYWYRQDPGQGLRLIYYSQIVNDFQKGDIAEGYSVSREKKESFPLTVTSAQKNPTAFYLCASSPGTRTGLRDESRSYEQYFGPGTRLTVT.

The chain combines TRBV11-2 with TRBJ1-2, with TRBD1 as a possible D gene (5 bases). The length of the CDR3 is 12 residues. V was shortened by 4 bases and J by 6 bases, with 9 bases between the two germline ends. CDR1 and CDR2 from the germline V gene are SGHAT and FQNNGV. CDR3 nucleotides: TGTGCCAGCAGCTCTTCACAGGATGGCTACACCTTC. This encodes CASSSSQDGYTF. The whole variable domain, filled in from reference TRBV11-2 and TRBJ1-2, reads EAGVAQSPRYKIIEKRQSVAFWCNPISGHATLYWYQQILGQGPKLLIQFQNNGVVDDSQLPKDRFSAERLKGVDSTLKIQPAKLEDSAVYLCASSSSQDGYTFGSGTRLTVV.

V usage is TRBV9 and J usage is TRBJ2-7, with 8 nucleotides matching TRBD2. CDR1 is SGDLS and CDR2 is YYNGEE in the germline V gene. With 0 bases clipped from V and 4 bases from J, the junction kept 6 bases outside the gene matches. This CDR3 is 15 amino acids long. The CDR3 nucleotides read TGTGCCAGCAGCGTAGGTAGCGGGGAGGTATACGAGCAGTACTTC. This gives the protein CASSVGSGEVYEQYF.

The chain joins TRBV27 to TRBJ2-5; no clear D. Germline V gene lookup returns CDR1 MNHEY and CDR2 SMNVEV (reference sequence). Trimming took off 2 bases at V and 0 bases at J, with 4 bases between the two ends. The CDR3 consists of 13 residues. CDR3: CASSLRYQETQYF. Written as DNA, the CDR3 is TGTGCCAGCAGTTTACGGTACCAAGAGACCCAGTACTTC.

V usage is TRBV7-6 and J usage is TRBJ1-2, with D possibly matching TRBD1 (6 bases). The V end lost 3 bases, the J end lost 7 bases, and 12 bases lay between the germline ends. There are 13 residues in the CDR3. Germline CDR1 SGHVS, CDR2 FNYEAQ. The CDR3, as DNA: TGTGCCAGCAGCTTTCCAGGGGCAGGTGGCTACACCTTC. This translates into CASSFPGAGGYTF.

CDR3 region: CASRPGQSSGNTIYF. The CDR3, as DNA: TGTGCCAGCAGGCCGGGACAGAGCTCTGGAAACACCATATATTTT. The chain has TRBV2 and TRBJ1-3; 7 bases match TRBD1. V dropped 6 bases and J dropped 0; count of bases not matched to a gene: 5. This CDR3 has 15 residues. Germline V CDR1 and CDR2: SNHLY, FYNNEI.

The CDR3 sequence is CASSVTGGVYTF. DNA for the CDR3: TGTGCCAGCAGCGTTACAGGGGGCGTCTACACCTTC. The chain links TRBV9 to TRBJ1-2, with 9 bases fitting TRBD1. With V trimmed by 2 bases and J by 10 bases, 3 bases remained unmatched. The CDR3 covers 12 residues. CDR1 SGDLS and CDR2 YYNGEE come from the germline V gene. The full variable domain, completed using reference TRBV9 and TRBJ1-2, is DSGVTQTPKHLITATGQRVTLRCSPRSGDLSVYWYQQSLDQGLQFLIQYYNGEERAKGNILERFSAQQFPDLHSELNLSSLELGDSALYFCASSVTGGVYTFGSGTRLTVV.

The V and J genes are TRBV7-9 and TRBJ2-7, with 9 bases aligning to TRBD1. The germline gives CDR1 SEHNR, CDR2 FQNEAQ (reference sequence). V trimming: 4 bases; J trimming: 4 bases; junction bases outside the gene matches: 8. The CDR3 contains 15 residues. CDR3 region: CASSSRTGDRYEQYF. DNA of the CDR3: TGTGCCAGCAGCTCACGGACAGGGGATAGATACGAGCAGTACTTC.

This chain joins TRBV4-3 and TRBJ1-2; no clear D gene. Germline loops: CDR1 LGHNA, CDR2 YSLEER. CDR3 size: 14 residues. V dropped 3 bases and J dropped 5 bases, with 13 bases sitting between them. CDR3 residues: CASSQIGSGYGYTF. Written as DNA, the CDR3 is TGCGCCAGCAGCCAGATCGGCTCGGGGTATGGCTACACCTTC.

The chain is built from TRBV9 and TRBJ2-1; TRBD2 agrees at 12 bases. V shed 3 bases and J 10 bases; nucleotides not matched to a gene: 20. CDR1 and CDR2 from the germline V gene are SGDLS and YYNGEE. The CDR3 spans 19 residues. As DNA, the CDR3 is TGTGCCAGCAGCGCCTCCACTAGCGGGGGGCCCTCCGGGCGTGGGGAGCAGTTCTTC. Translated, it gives CASSASTSGGPSGRGEQFF.

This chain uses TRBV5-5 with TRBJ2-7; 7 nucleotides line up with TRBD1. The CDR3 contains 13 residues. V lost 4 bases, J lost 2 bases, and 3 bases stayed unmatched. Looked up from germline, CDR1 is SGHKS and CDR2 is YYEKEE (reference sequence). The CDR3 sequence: CASSHGTAYEQYF. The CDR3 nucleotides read TGTGCCAGCAGCCACGGGACAGCCTACGAGCAGTACTTC.

The CDR3 region has the DNA TGTGCCAGCAGTGAATCGGCCGGCAGCGAAGAGACCCAGTACTTC. It encodes CASSESAGSEETQYF. The chain carries TRBV25-1 and TRBJ2-5; D unresolved. The CDR3 loop spans 15 amino acids. The germline V gene encodes CDR1 MGHDK and CDR2 SYGVNS. V was shortened by 1 base and J by 3 bases, with 12 bases between the two germline ends.

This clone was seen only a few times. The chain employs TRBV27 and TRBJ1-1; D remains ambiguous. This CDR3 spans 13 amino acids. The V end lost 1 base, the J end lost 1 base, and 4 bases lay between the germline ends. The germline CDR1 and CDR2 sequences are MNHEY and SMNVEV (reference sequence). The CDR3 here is CASSLYQNTEAFF. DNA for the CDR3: TGTGCCAGCAGTTTATATCAGAACACTGAAGCTTTCTTT.

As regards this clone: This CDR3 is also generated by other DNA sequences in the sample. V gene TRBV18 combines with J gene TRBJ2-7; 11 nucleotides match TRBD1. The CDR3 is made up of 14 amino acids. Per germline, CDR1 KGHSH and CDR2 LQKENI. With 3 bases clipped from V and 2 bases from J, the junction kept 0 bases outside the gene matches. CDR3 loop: CASSPGQGAYEQYF. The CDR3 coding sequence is TGTGCCAGCTCACCGGGACAGGGGGCCTACGAGCAGTACTTC.

This CDR3 reads CASSIPPGGYTF. CDR3 in DNA: TGTGCCAGTAGCATACCTCCGGGTGGCTACACCTTC. This chain links TRBV19 with TRBJ1-2; no clear D. Germline assignment: CDR1 LNHDA and CDR2 SQIVND (reference sequence). V was pared by 6 bases and J by 7 bases, with 12 bases between. The CDR3 has 12 amino acids.

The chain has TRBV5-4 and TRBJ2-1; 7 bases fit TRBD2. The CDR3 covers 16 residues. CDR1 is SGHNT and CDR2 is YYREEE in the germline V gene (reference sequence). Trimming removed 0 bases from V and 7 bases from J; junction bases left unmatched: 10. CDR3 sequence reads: CASSLGPGGGGNEQFF. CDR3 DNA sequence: TGTGCCAGCAGCTTGGGCCCGGGCGGGGGTGGGAATGAGCAGTTCTTC.

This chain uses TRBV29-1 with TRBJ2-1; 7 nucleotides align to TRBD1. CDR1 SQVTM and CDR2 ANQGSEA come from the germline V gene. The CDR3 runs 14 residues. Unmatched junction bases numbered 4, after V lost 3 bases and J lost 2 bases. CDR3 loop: CSVDDREPYNEQFF. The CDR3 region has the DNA TGCAGCGTTGACGACAGGGAGCCCTACAATGAGCAGTTCTTC.

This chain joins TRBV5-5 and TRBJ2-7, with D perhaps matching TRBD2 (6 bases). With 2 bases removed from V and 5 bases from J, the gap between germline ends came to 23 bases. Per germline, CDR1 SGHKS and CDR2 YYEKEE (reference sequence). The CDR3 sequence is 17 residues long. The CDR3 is CASSLSLAYREVDEQYF. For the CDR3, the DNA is TGTGCCAGCAGCTTATCCCTCGCGTATAGGGAGGTCGACGAGCAGTACTTC.

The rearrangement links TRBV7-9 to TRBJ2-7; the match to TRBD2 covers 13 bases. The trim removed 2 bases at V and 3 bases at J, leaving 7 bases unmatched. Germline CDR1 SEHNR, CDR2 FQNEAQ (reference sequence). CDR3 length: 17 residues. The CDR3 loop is CASSLTSGGAVGYEQYF. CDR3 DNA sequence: TGTGCCAGCAGCTTAACTAGCGGGGGGGCGGTAGGCTACGAGCAGTACTTC.

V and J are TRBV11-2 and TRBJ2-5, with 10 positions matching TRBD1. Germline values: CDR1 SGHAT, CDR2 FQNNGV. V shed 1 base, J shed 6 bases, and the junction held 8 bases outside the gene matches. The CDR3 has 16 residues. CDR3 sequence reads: CASSLVGDRGQKTQYF. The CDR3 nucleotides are TGTGCCAGCAGCTTAGTTGGAGACAGGGGGCAGAAGACCCAGTACTTC.